This T cell receptor beta chain was observed in a study of blood T cell repertoires in COVID-19. Turning to the study itself: Researchers got acute and convalescent COVID-19 samples from the United States, Italy and Spain.

V was shortened by 3 bases and J by 7 bases, with 13 bases between the two germline ends. The CDR3 is 13 residues long. In the original analysis: Researchers report that nucleated cell counts were estimated from reference gene primer amplification. Only in-frame clones appear in the TCRdb table, and some are missing; sequencing was by immunoSEQ multiplex PCR. From that table come the V and J calls and clone size; the DNA was used to work out D and trimming. The sample lists fewer than 250,000 clones, about 87% occurring once. The chain employs TRBV12-3 or TRBV12-4 and TRBJ2-7; D gene ambiguous. The receptor's source is a man aged 70 or older with acute or convalescent COVID-19. The sample comprised peripheral blood. The CDR3: CASSLFQYVEQYF. CDR3 coding DNA: TGTGCCAGCAGTTTGTTCCAGTACGTAGAGCAGTACTTC.